Listed below are T cell receptor beta chains from one sample, sequenced in a study of control samples from healthy donors and cancer patients. Profiled with immunoSEQ multiplex PCR; TCRdb holds only in-frame clones, not every one. The sample lists around 110,000 clones, roughly 91% occurring once. Sequenced: blood. These receptors were collected from an older woman in good health. Each CDR3 is given with its conserved first and last residue. The D gene is left open where the match is weak. Clone size is stated in some rows and not others, as once, few, many or a class when expanded.

abundance	j_gene	d_gene	v_gene	CDR3aa	CDR3nt
once	TRBJ2-5	.	TRBV11-1	CASSSPLPGETQYF	TGTGCCAGCAGCTCGCCCCTCCCGGGAGAGACCCAGTACTTC
.	TRBJ2-1	TRBD2	TRBV10-1	CAIRTSGVPANEQFF	TGCGCCATCCGGACTAGCGGGGTCCCGGCCAATGAGCAGTTCTTC
.	TRBJ2-3	TRBD2	TRBV11-2	CASSPGLAGGWGTDTQYF	TGTGCCAGCAGCCCTGGACTAGCGGGGGGGTGGGGCACAGATACGCAGTATTTT
.	TRBJ1-5	TRBD1	TRBV19	CASSKDRDQPQHF	TGTGCCAGTAGTAAAGACAGGGACCAGCCCCAGCATTTT
.	TRBJ2-6	.	TRBV7-2	CASSLETLSSGANVLTF	TGTGCCAGCAGCTTAGAGACCCTAAGCTCTGGGGCCAACGTCCTGACTTTC
.	TRBJ2-1	TRBD2	TRBV5-4	CASSLVSGGLGEQFF	TGTGCCAGCAGCTTGGTTAGCGGGGGGCTAGGTGAGCAGTTCTTC
.	TRBJ2-7	TRBD2	TRBV29-1	CSVRDGGAYEQYF	TGCAGCGTTCGGGACGGGGGGGCCTACGAGCAGTACTTC
.	TRBJ1-1	.	TRBV5-1	CASSLDRKNTEAFF	TGCGCCAGCAGCTTGGACAGGAAGAACACTGAAGCTTTCTTT
.	TRBJ1-2	TRBD1	TRBV4-3	CASSQDYTGEDYGYTF	TGCGCCAGCAGCCAAGATTATACAGGGGAGGACTATGGCTACACCTTC
.	TRBJ2-3	.	TRBV10-3	CAITGGTDYTDTQYF	TGTGCCATCACGGGGGGCACAGACTACACAGATACGCAGTATTTT
few	TRBJ1-5	.	TRBV6-2/TRBV6-3	CASSYYSNQPQHF	TGTGCCAGCAGTTATTATAGCAATCAGCCCCAGCATTTT
.	TRBJ2-1	TRBD1	TRBV19	CASSIRDRGRNEQFF	TGTGCCAGTAGTATAAGGGACAGGGGGCGGAATGAGCAGTTCTTC
.	TRBJ2-1	TRBD2	TRBV19	CASSIISGVAGPTYNEQFF	TGTGCCAGTAGTATAATTTCCGGTGTAGCGGGGCCTACCTACAATGAGCAGTTCTTC
.	TRBJ1-4	.	TRBV12-2	CASRPPYSGQSKKLFF	TGTGCAAGTCGCCCACCTTACTCGGGACAGTCGAAAAAACTGTTTTTT
.	TRBJ2-7	.	TRBV12-3/TRBV12-4	CASSSSITYEQYF	TGTGCCAGCAGTTCGTCGATTACCTACGAGCAGTACTTC
.	TRBJ1-4	.	TRBV25-1	CASSEYISQGWDEKLFF	TGTGCCAGCAGTGAATACATATCTCAGGGATGGGATGAAAAACTGTTTTTT
.	TRBJ1-1	TRBD1	TRBV6-2/TRBV6-3	CASSTISPGQGRTEAFF	TGTGCCAGCAGTACAATCTCACCGGGACAGGGGAGGACTGAAGCTTTCTTT
.	TRBJ1-5	.	TRBV4-3	CASSQDSGQPQHF	TGCGCCAGCAGCCAAGATAGCGGTCAGCCCCAGCATTTT
.	TRBJ1-5	.	TRBV6-5	CASSYSENQPQHF	TGTGCCAGCAGTTACTCTGAGAATCAGCCCCAGCATTTT
.	TRBJ1-2	TRBD1	TRBV5-4	CASSPGQGRTNYGYTF	TGTGCCAGCAGCCCGGGACAGGGAAGGACTAACTATGGCTACACCTTC
.	TRBJ1-4	.	TRBV27	CASSSRWGEKLFF	TGTGCCAGCAGTTCCAGGTGGGGTGAAAAACTGTTTTTT
.	TRBJ2-7	.	TRBV5-5	CASSLEGQAREQYF	TGTGCCAGCAGCTTAGAGGGGCAAGCGAGAGAGCAGTACTTC
once	TRBJ1-1	.	TRBV7-9	CASSPPNGIAEAFF	TGTGCCAGCAGCCCCCCGAACGGGATAGCTGAAGCTTTCTTT
.	TRBJ2-2	.	TRBV10-1	CASSKPGLNTGELFF	TGCGCCAGCAGTAAACCCGGGCTAAACACCGGGGAGCTGTTTTTT
few	TRBJ1-5	.	TRBV6-2/TRBV6-3	CASSYSPKPQHF	TGTGCCAGCAGTTACTCCCCCAAGCCCCAGCATTTT
.	TRBJ1-1	.	TRBV6-1	CASSEWQPRATF	TGTGCCAGCAGTGAATGGCAACCGAGGGCTACCTTT
once	TRBJ2-7	TRBD1	TRBV19	CASSSQTGPHHF	TGTGCCAGTAGTTCCCAGACAGGGCCACACCACTTC
.	TRBJ2-6	.	TRBV27	CASSLLGVGDHSGANVLTF	TGTGCCAGCAGTCTCCTAGGGGTGGGGGACCACTCTGGGGCCAACGTCCTGACTTTC
.	TRBJ1-6	.	TRBV10-1	CASSPDRNSPLHF	TGCGCCAGCAGCCCCGACAGAAATTCACCCCTCCACTTT
.	TRBJ1-6	.	TRBV19	CASSYGQYNSPLHF	TGTGCCAGTAGTTACGGCCAGTACAATTCACCCCTCCACTTT
.	TRBJ1-2	.	TRBV19	CASSAALYGYTF	TGTGCCAGTAGTGCGGCGCTCTATGGCTACACCTTC
.	TRBJ1-2	TRBD1	TRBV4-3	CASSQDSRQGGIYGYTF	TGCGCCAGCAGCCAAGATTCGCGACAGGGGGGGATCTATGGCTACACCTTC
.	TRBJ2-7	TRBD1	TRBV9	CASSVGPDRGYEQYF	TGTGCCAGCAGCGTAGGGCCGGACAGGGGCTACGAGCAGTACTTC
few	TRBJ1-1	TRBD1	TRBV2	CASRKGARTEAFF	TGTGCCAGCAGGAAGGGGGCGCGGACTGAAGCTTTCTTT
.	TRBJ2-1	.	TRBV7-3	CASSLSSYNEQFF	TGTGCCAGCAGTCTGAGCTCCTACAATGAGCAGTTCTTC
.	TRBJ1-4	.	TRBV19	CASSMDPEEKLFF	TGTGCCAGTAGTATGGATCCAGAGGAAAAACTGTTTTTT
.	TRBJ1-6	.	TRBV2	CASSERTPLGSPLHF	TGTGCCAGCAGTGAACGGACGCCCTTAGGATCACCCCTCCACTTT
.	TRBJ1-4	TRBD1	TRBV19	CASTDRVGEKLFF	TGTGCCAGTACAGACAGGGTGGGTGAAAAACTGTTTTTT
.	TRBJ1-4	.	TRBV6-5	CASRRPGLGEKLFF	TGTGCCAGCAGGCGTCCGGGGCTTGGCGAAAAACTGTTTTTT
.	TRBJ2-7	TRBD1	TRBV7-2	CASSPRQGEYF	TGTGCCAGCAGCCCCCGACAGGGAGAGTACTTC
.	TRBJ1-1	.	TRBV2	CASSGRTVATEAFF	TGTGCCAGCAGTGGCCGGACCGTCGCAACTGAAGCTTTCTTT
.	TRBJ2-2	TRBD2	TRBV7-2	CASSGLSGGSGELFF	TGTGCCAGCAGCGGCCTGAGCGGGGGGTCCGGGGAGCTGTTTTTT